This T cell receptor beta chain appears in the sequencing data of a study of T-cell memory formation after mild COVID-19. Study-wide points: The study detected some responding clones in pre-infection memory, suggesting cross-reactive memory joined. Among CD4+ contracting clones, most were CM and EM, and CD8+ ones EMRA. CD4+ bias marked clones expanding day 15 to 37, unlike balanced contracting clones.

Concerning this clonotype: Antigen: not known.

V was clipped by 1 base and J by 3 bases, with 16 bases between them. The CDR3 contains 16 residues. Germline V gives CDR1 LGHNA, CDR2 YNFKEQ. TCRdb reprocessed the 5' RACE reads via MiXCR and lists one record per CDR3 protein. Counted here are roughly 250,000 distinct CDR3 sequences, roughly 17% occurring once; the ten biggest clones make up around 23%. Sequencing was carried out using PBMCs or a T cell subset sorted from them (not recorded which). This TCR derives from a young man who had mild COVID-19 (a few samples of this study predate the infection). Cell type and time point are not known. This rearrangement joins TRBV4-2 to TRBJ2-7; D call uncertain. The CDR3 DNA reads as TGTGCCAGCAGCCAAGGGGCGGAGAGACCTTTCTACGAGCAGTACTTC. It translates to CASSQGAERPFYEQYF.